This is a list of T cell receptor beta chains from one sample in a study of shared clonotypes between healthy human individuals. Profiling relied on immunoSEQ multiplex PCR, and the TCRdb table lists in-frame clones only, not all of them. Among more than 2,000,000 clones, more than 90% were seen once, and the ten largest hold around 0.15%. The sequenced sample consisted of naive CD4+ T cells sorted from blood. Receptors were obtained from a young man in good health. Each CDR3 is given with its conserved first and last residue. Each record gives: clone size, J gene, D gene, V gene, CDR3 DNA, CDR3 protein. D genes are given only for firm matches. The size entry is marked missing in some rows and otherwise reads once, few, many or a size class.

-	TRBJ1-1	-	TRBV6-6	TGTGCCAGCAGTTACTCGACGCCGGGGAGTTCGGAAGCTTTCTTT	CASSYSTPGSSEAFF
-	TRBJ2-6	-	TRBV6-1	TGTGCCAGCAGGGATCACTCTGGGGCCAACGTCCTGACTTTC	CASRDHSGANVLTF
-	TRBJ2-3	TRBD2	TRBV11-2	TGTGCCAGCAGCTTATTGTATGCTAGCGGGAGGGCCATTGGAGATACGCAGTATTTT	CASSLLYASGRAIGDTQYF
-	TRBJ2-2	-	TRBV10-3	TGTGCCATCAGTGCCAATGGGCCGACCGGGGAGCTGTTTTTT	CAISANGPTGELFF
-	TRBJ1-1	-	TRBV9	TGTGCCAGCAGCGTAAGCGCCACAGCGAACACTGAAGCTTTCTTT	CASSVSATANTEAFF
-	TRBJ1-6	-	TRBV10-3	TGTGCCATCAGTGAGTCGATTTCTTCACCCCTCCACTTT	CAISESISSPLHF
-	TRBJ2-5	TRBD1	TRBV7-2	TGTGCCAGCAGCGCCGACAGGGGGCAGACCCAGTACTTC	CASSADRGQTQYF
-	TRBJ2-5	TRBD2	TRBV4-1	TGCGCCAGCAGCCAAGAGGCGACTAGCGGGGGGGGGAGATACTTC	CASSQEATSGGGRYF
-	TRBJ2-7	-	TRBV6-1	TGTGCCAGCAGTGCTACAGGGCCTAATTGGTCCGCCTACGAGCAGTACTTC	CASSATGPNWSAYEQYF
-	TRBJ1-1	-	TRBV10-2	TGCGCCAGCAGTGAGGGCGGTCCGGGAGCTTTCTTT	CASSEGGPGAFF
once	TRBJ2-5	TRBD1	TRBV6-5	TGTGCCAGCAGTTGGGGACAGGCTCAAGAGACCCAGTACTTC	CASSWGQAQETQYF
-	TRBJ2-1	TRBD1	TRBV7-6	TGTGCCAGCAGCTCGAGACAGGGGCCTGAGCAGTTCTTC	CASSSRQGPEQFF
-	TRBJ1-5	TRBD1	TRBV4-1	TGCGCCAGCAGCCAAGCGCCGGGACAGGGTTATCAGCCCCAGCATTTT	CASSQAPGQGYQPQHF
-	TRBJ2-2	-	TRBV28	TGTGCCAGCAGGATTACCCTGTCTACCGGGGAGCTGTTTTTT	CASRITLSTGELFF
-	TRBJ2-7	TRBD2	TRBV5-1	TGCGCCAGCAGCTTGGTTGCGGGAGTAATCGAGCAGTACTTC	CASSLVAGVIEQYF
-	TRBJ2-1	-	TRBV6-5	TGTGCCAGCAGTTCCCCGACTAGAGCAAACAATGAGCAGTTCTTC	CASSSPTRANNEQFF
-	TRBJ2-5	TRBD1	TRBV5-1	TGCGCCAGCAGCTTAGAGGGGGCGGGGACCCAGTACTTC	CASSLEGAGTQYF
-	TRBJ1-2	-	TRBV5-4	TGTGCCAGCAGCTTTCAGGACAGAAACTATGGCTACACCTTC	CASSFQDRNYGYTF
-	TRBJ2-7	-	TRBV13	TGTGCCAGCAGTCAAAACCAGGGCAGGAGCGAGCAGTACTTC	CASSQNQGRSEQYF
-	TRBJ1-4	-	TRBV5-1	TGCGCCAGCAGCACGGGAGGGGCGGGTGAAAAACTGTTTTTT	CASSTGGAGEKLFF
-	TRBJ2-6	TRBD1	TRBV4-3	TGCGCCAGCAGCCAAGCGACAGGGTCAGGGGCCAACGTCCTGACTTTC	CASSQATGSGANVLTF
-	TRBJ2-5	-	TRBV18	TGTGCCAGCTCACCAGGCAGGGCCCAAGAGACCCAGTACTTC	CASSPGRAQETQYF
-	TRBJ2-3	TRBD2	TRBV6-5	TGTGCCAGCAGTTATGGGACTAGCGGGGGGGCCACGCAGTATTTT	CASSYGTSGGATQYF